Each of the 12 T cell receptor beta chains below was sequenced from the same sample in a study of blood T cell repertoires in COVID-19. Profiled with immunoSEQ multiplex PCR; TCRdb holds only in-frame clones, not every one. The sample holds about 400,000 clones, 86% seen once. Input material: peripheral blood. The receptors were gathered from a young woman with active or convalescent COVID-19.

The genes are TRBV4-1 and TRBJ1-1; D might be TRBD1 (5 bases). Germline loops: CDR1 MGHRA, CDR2 YSYEKL. This CDR3 is 16 amino acids long. V was trimmed by 0 bases and J by 1 base, leaving 12 bases between them. The DNA for the CDR3 is TGCGCCAGCAGCCAAGAAAGAGCCAGGGCGAACACTGAAGCTTTCTTT. Translated: CASSQERARANTEAFF.

This clone is a singleton in its sample. In the same sample, other DNA sequences code for this CDR3. J is TRBJ1-6 and V is TRBV5-1; 10 nucleotides agree with TRBD1. Germline V gives CDR1 SGHRS, CDR2 YFSETQ. CDR3 length: 15 residues. Unmatched junction bases numbered 4, after V lost 4 bases and J lost 6 bases. CDR3 in DNA: TGCGCCAGCAGCCTAGGACAGGGGGGTAATTCACCCCTCCACTTT. Encoded protein: CASSLGQGGNSPLHF.

V and J are TRBV6-2 or TRBV6-3 and TRBJ2-5; TRBD2 is a possible D gene (5 bases). Per the germline V gene, CDR1 is MNHEY and CDR2 is SVGEGT. V was pared by 0 bases and J by 2 bases, with 7 bases between. The CDR3 length is 14 residues. Here the CDR3 reads CASSYSDYQETQYF. CDR3 nucleotides: TGTGCCAGCAGTTACTCTGACTATCAAGAGACCCAGTACTTC.

This sequence joins TRBV6-5 and TRBJ1-1; D not certain. CDR3 length: 14 residues. Germline V gives CDR1 MNHEY, CDR2 SVGAGI. Trimming left V 5 bases short and J 0 bases short, with 10 bases between. This CDR3 is CASSSGAMNTEAFF. The CDR3, as DNA: TGTGCCAGCAGTAGTGGAGCGATGAACACTGAAGCTTTCTTT.

The chain links TRBV4-1 to TRBJ1-2, with D maybe TRBD1 (6 bases). CDR1 is MGHRA, CDR2 YSYEKL, per germline. The CDR3 has 16 amino acids. The germline V and J ends were trimmed by 0 bases and 7 bases, with 18 bases remaining between them. The CDR3 DNA sequence: TGCGCCAGCAGCCAAGATCGGGGGGGCTGGGACCTTGGCTACACCTTC. It yields the protein CASSQDRGGWDLGYTF.

Worth noting for this clone: An end of the junction does not agree with germline; a read error may underlie this. CDR3 bases: TGCAGTGCTAGAGATTTGACAGGGGGGCACTTC. Translation gives CSARDLTGGHF. The V call is TRBV20-1, the J call TRBJ2-5; 9 nucleotides line up with TRBD1. This CDR3 region has 11 residues. Germline assignment: CDR1 DFQATT and CDR2 SNEGSKA (reference sequence).

This rearrangement joins TRBV27 to TRBJ1-2, with D maybe TRBD1 (6 bases). Germline values: CDR1 MNHEY, CDR2 SMNVEV (reference sequence). V lost 7 bases and J 8 bases, leaving 20 bases between the germline ends. This CDR3 is built from 14 residues. The CDR3 is CASTNVGGEGGYTF. For the CDR3, the DNA is TGTGCCAGCACCAATGTAGGGGGTGAAGGAGGCTACACCTTC.

V and J are TRBV29-1 and TRBJ1-1; D is undetermined. The CDR3 extends over 11 amino acids. Per the germline V gene, CDR1 is SQVTM and CDR2 is ANQGSEA. V was shortened by 7 bases and J by 2 bases, with 8 bases between the two germline ends. The DNA of the CDR3 is TGCAGCGCCTCCCCCAACACTGAAGCTTTCTTT. Residues: CSASPNTEAFF.

The rearrangement uses TRBV2 and TRBJ2-2; 8 bases are shared with TRBD1. There are 24 residues in the CDR3. Germline lookup yields CDR1 SNHLY and CDR2 FYNNEI. J was trimmed by 1 base and V by 3 bases; bases with no gene match: 28. The CDR3, as DNA: TGTGCCAGCAGTGATGGGACATTGTGGGGACAGGTTGAAGAGCGTGGGAAGAACACCGGGGAGCTGTTTTTT. This sequence encodes CASSDGTLWGQVEERGKNTGELFF.

The table lists this clone with a few counts. The chain links TRBV5-1 to TRBJ1-1, with D tentatively TRBD1 (6 bases). CDR1 and CDR2 (germline): SGHRS, YFSETQ. The V and J ends lost 0 bases and 5 bases respectively, with 11 bases between them. CDR3 length equals 14 residues. The chain's CDR3 is CASSLGTGRTEAFF. The CDR3 bases are TGCGCCAGCAGCTTGGGAACAGGGCGAACTGAAGCTTTCTTT.

V gene TRBV10-3 combines with J gene TRBJ1-2, with 8 nucleotides matching TRBD1. This CDR3 has 15 residues. With V trimmed by 8 bases and J by 0 bases, 8 bases remained unmatched. CDR1 and CDR2 from the germline V gene are ENHRY and SYGVKD. CDR3 sequence (DNA): TGTGCCATCCGAGAACTGGACAGGGCTAACTATGGCTACACCTTC. Amino acids: CAIRELDRANYGYTF.

The chain recombines TRBV7-8 with TRBJ2-1, with D perhaps matching TRBD1 (5 bases). The germline V gene has CDR1 SGHVS and CDR2 FQNEAQ. Trimming removed 4 bases from V and 8 bases from J, with 15 bases in between. The length of the CDR3 is 14 residues. The DNA of the CDR3 is TGTGCCAGCAGCTCCCCCGGCAGGGCTGATGAGCAGTTCTTC. Translation gives CASSSPGRADEQFF. Looking up the rest from reference TRBV7-8 and TRBJ2-1 gives the full variable domain: GAGVSQSPRYKVAKRGQDVALRCDPISGHVSLFWYQQALGQGPEFLTYFQNEAQLDKSGLPSDRFFAERPEGSVSTLKIQRTQQEDSAVYLCASSSPGRADEQFFGPGTRLTVL.